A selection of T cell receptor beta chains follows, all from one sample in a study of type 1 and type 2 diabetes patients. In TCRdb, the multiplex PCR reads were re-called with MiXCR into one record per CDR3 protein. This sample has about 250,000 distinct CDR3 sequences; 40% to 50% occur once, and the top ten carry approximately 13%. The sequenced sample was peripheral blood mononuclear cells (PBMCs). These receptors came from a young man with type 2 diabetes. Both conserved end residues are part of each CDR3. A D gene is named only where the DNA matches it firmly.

CASSLDRYEQYF | TRBV2 | 12 | TRBJ2-7 | -
CASGRGLIGANVLTF | TRBV2 | 15 | TRBJ2-6 | TRBD1
CSDRTGNYGYTF | TRBV29-1 | 12 | TRBJ1-2 | TRBD1
CASTRTSGGARDTQYF | TRBV12-3/TRBV12-4 | 16 | TRBJ2-3 | TRBD2
CASSPEPGQGRGEGYTF | TRBV4-1 | 17 | TRBJ1-2 | TRBD1
CSAPRFVGQETQYF | TRBV20-1 | 14 | TRBJ2-5 | -
CASSPGLAYNEQFF | TRBV7-3 | 14 | TRBJ2-1 | TRBD2
CASTQGRLGSPLHF | TRBV15 | 14 | TRBJ1-6 | -
CASSLAGTGVGNTEAFF | TRBV7-8 | 17 | TRBJ1-1 | TRBD1
CASSWRLTSYEQYF | TRBV6-2/TRBV6-3 | 14 | TRBJ2-7 | -
CAWSFGQGTEAFF | TRBV30 | 13 | TRBJ1-1 | TRBD1
CASSETSGRAPGELFF | TRBV5-1 | 16 | TRBJ2-2 | TRBD2
CASSPLPGTYEQYF | TRBV28 | 14 | TRBJ2-7 | -
CATSDLPDEQFF | TRBV24-1 | 12 | TRBJ2-1 | -
CASRARDSARKGIQYF | TRBV2 | 16 | TRBJ2-4 | -
CASSPPRELFF | TRBV11-2 | 11 | TRBJ2-2 | -
CASSLEGFLSYEQYF | TRBV7-9 | 15 | TRBJ2-7 | -
CAYPRRGFGYTF | TRBV6-1 | 12 | TRBJ1-2 | -
CASSRDTHQETQYF | TRBV2 | 14 | TRBJ2-5 | -
CASSLSVREQFF | TRBV7-8 | 12 | TRBJ2-1 | -
CSVEGTGGDTEAFF | TRBV29-1 | 14 | TRBJ1-1 | TRBD1
CSARDLGRGYNEQFF | TRBV20-1 | 15 | TRBJ2-1 | -
CASSHQQGPPIDTQYF | TRBV14 | 16 | TRBJ2-3 | TRBD1
CASSPEGGLNTEAFF | TRBV4-1 | 15 | TRBJ1-1 | TRBD1
CAWSVQAGLTDTQYF | TRBV30 | 15 | TRBJ2-3 | -
CAIGQGENEQYF | TRBV12-3/TRBV12-4 | 12 | TRBJ2-7 | TRBD1
CAGDQGVGYTF | TRBV7-4 | 11 | TRBJ1-2 | -
CASSRQSSGNTIYF | TRBV2 | 14 | TRBJ1-3 | -
CASSTSPGSWMAFF | TRBV19 | 14 | TRBJ1-1 | -
CASSEQGSTDLAKNIQYF | TRBV6-1 | 18 | TRBJ2-4 | -
CASSYSEVGSSYEQYF | TRBV2 | 16 | TRBJ2-7 | -
CAWDDGTGGLNEQFF | TRBV30 | 15 | TRBJ2-1 | TRBD2
CASGAGGLGEQYF | TRBV25-1 | 13 | TRBJ2-7 | TRBD1
CASSVGAGVNGYTF | TRBV9 | 14 | TRBJ1-2 | -
CASSPPSGGETQYF | TRBV18 | 14 | TRBJ2-5 | TRBD2
CATSDTRAAGANTGELFF | TRBV24-1 | 18 | TRBJ2-2 | -
CASSLGVSYYEQYF | TRBV7-2 | 14 | TRBJ2-7 | -
CASSQTRGGDEQYF | TRBV27 | 14 | TRBJ2-7 | TRBD2
CASKAKGTGELFF | TRBV12-3/TRBV12-4 | 13 | TRBJ2-2 | -
CASSLSTVVAEAFF | TRBV7-3 | 14 | TRBJ1-1 | -
CSARGGQGSYNEQFF | TRBV20-1 | 15 | TRBJ2-1 | TRBD1
CAWSAPGQGRSTIYF | TRBV30 | 15 | TRBJ1-3 | TRBD1
CASSIGRFDDEQFF | TRBV19 | 14 | TRBJ2-1 | -
CSVSQTGRANYGYTF | TRBV29-1 | 15 | TRBJ1-2 | -
CASSSRGAAQPPHF | TRBV27 | 14 | TRBJ1-6 | -
CASSLNTGNNEKLFF | TRBV5-1 | 15 | TRBJ1-4 | -
CASSFSDRDTEAFF | TRBV28 | 14 | TRBJ1-1 | TRBD1
CASRGLAGYNEQFF | TRBV7-3 | 14 | TRBJ2-1 | TRBD2
CSARKLARGYEQYF | TRBV20-1 | 14 | TRBJ2-7 | -
CASRFSLSNSYEQYF | TRBV28 | 15 | TRBJ2-7 | -
CASSPLDPSPGEQYF | TRBV28 | 15 | TRBJ2-7 | -
CSARNELATYEQYF | TRBV20-1 | 14 | TRBJ2-7 | -
CASSQEAQFTNSPLHF | TRBV4-2 | 16 | TRBJ1-6 | -
CSASEDTQYF | TRBV20-1 | 10 | TRBJ2-3 | -
CASSEAFGDTEAFF | TRBV6-1 | 14 | TRBJ1-1 | -